The sequence of this TCR beta chain was determined in a study of Ad26.COV2.S vaccination and SARS-CoV-2 variants. Looking at the study overall: The donor participated in the COV1001 trial, in its Ad26.COV2.S arm. Intramuscular Ad26.COV2.S at 5x10^10 or 1x10^11 viral particles.

Findings of the study overall: A substantial breadth of spike-specific CD8+ and CD4+ T cell responses after vaccination has been reported.

The data were produced by immunoSEQ multiplex PCR, yet TCRdb's version contains in-frame clones alone and is incomplete. Of about 680,000 clones detected, 89% appear once; the ten largest clones hold around 1.4%. Per germline, CDR1 SGHTA and CDR2 FQGNSA. The germline V and J ends were trimmed by 4 bases and 7 bases, with 17 bases remaining between them. This CDR3 comprises 15 residues. The treatment here: some 19 received Ad26.COV2.S at low or high dose, single or two shots; 5 received placebo; per-sample allocation not given. Day 63 following the first vaccine or placebo injection was when the samples were taken. Comments on this clone: Its matching antigen is unknown.

This material consisted of peripheral blood, taken in a trial of Ad26.COV2.S vaccine versus placebo. The rearrangement joins TRBV7-2 to TRBJ2-1; the D gene could be TRBD1 or TRBD2 (5 bases each). The receptor's source is a person between 18 and 59 years old who received the Ad26.COV2.S COVID-19 vaccine or a placebo. CDR3 coding DNA: TGTGCCAGCAGCTATTCCGGGACCCCCGAAAATGAGCAGTTCTTC. This gives the protein CASSYSGTPENEQFF.